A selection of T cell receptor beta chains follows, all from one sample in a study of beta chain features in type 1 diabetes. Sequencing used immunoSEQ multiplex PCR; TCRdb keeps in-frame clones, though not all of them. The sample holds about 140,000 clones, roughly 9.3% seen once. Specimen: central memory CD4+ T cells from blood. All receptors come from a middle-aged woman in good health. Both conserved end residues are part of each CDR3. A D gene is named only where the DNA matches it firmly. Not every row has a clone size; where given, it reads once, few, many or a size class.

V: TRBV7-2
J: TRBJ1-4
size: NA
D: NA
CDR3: CASSFYSRGNEKLFF
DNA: TGTGCCAGCAGCTTTTACAGTCGGGGTAATGAAAAACTGTTTTTT

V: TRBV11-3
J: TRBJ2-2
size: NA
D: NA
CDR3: CASSQRATQGSGELFF
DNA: TGTGCCAGCAGCCAGCGGGCCACCCAGGGTTCCGGGGAGCTGTTTTTT

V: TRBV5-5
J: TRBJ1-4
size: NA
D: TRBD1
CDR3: CASSVTGGASPNEKLFF
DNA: TGTGCCAGCAGCGTGACAGGGGGCGCTTCCCCTAATGAAAAACTGTTTTTT

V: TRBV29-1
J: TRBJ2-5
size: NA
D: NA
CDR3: CSVSPPGAGETQYF
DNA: TGCAGCGTCAGCCCTCCAGGGGCTGGAGAGACCCAGTACTTC

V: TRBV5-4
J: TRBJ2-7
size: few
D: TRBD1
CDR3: CASSPAGTGAGEQYF
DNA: TGTGCCAGCAGCCCGGCTGGGACAGGGGCCGGCGAGCAGTACTTC

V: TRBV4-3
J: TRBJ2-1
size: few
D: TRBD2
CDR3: CASSQGGLALDNEQFF
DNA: TGCGCCAGCAGCCAAGGGGGACTAGCTTTGGACAATGAGCAGTTCTTC

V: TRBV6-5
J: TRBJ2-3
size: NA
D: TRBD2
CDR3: CASSWSGGKQYF
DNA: TGTGCCAGCAGTTGGAGCGGGGGGAAGCAGTATTTT

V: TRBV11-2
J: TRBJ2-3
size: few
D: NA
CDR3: CASTQQGTDTQYF
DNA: TGTGCCAGCACCCAACAGGGCACAGATACGCAGTATTTT

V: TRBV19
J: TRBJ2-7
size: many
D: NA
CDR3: CASSPSRGYEQYF
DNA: TGTGCCAGTAGTCCAAGTAGGGGCTACGAGCAGTACTTC

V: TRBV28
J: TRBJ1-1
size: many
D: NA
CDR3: CASSSSNTEAFF
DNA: TGTGCCAGCAGTAGCTCGAACACTGAAGCTTTCTTT

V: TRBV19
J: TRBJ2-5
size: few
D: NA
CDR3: CASNHRVQETQYF
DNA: TGTGCCAGCAACCACAGGGTTCAAGAGACCCAGTACTTC

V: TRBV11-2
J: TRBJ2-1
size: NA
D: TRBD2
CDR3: CASSWGASGVEQFF
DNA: TGTGCCAGCAGCTGGGGGGCTAGCGGGGTTGAGCAGTTCTTC

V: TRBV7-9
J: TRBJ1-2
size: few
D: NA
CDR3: CASSLALGATNYGYTF
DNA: TGTGCCAGCAGCTTAGCGCTAGGGGCGACTAACTATGGCTACACCTTC

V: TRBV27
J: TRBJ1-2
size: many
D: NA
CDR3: CASSLDRNYGYTF
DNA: TGTGCCAGCAGTTTAGACAGGAACTATGGCTACACCTTC

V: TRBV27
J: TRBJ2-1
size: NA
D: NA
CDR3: CASSLDGLYNEQFF
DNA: TGTGCCAGCAGTTTAGATGGACTGTACAATGAGCAGTTCTTC

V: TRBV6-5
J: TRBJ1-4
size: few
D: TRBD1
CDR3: CASIQGAGSNEKLFF
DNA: TGTGCCAGCATTCAGGGGGCTGGGTCTAATGAAAAACTGTTTTTT